These 17 T cell receptor beta chains originate from one sample sequenced in a study of blood T cell repertoires in COVID-19. Some clones are missing from TCRdb's copy, which holds only in-frame ones; the method was immunoSEQ multiplex PCR. The sample yields 150,000 to 200,000 clones, roughly 80% seen once. Sequencing was done on a sample of peripheral blood. These receptors all come from an elderly woman with acute or convalescent COVID-19.

The V call is TRBV7-2, the J call TRBJ1-1; a weak D match, TRBD1 (6 bases). V lost 1 base, J lost 3 bases, and 12 bases lay in between. The germline CDR1 and CDR2 sequences are SGHTA and FQGNSA. The CDR3 is 15 residues long. The CDR3 DNA reads as TGTGCCAGCAGCTTAGTTGTTCAGGGGTACACTGAAGCTTTCTTT. Its protein product is CASSLVVQGYTEAFF.

V usage is TRBV5-6 and J usage is TRBJ2-2, with no clear D. Trimming cost V 1 base and J 6 bases, with 7 bases left between them. The CDR3 runs 13 residues. Germline V gives CDR1 SGHDT, CDR2 YYEEEE. The CDR3 region is CASSLPQSGELFF. The CDR3 DNA is TGTGCCAGCAGCTTGCCCCAATCCGGGGAGCTGTTTTTT.

The V and J genes are TRBV29-1 and TRBJ2-7; maybe TRBD1 (6 bases). Trimming took 4 bases from V and 4 from J, leaving 11 bases between them. This CDR3 has 12 residues. Per the germline V gene, CDR1 is SQVTM and CDR2 is ANQGSEA. The CDR3 DNA follows: TGCAGCGTTGCAGTACAGGGTTACGAGCAGTACTTC. This codes for CSVAVQGYEQYF.

The gene calls are TRBV6-5 and TRBJ1-5; TRBD1 matches 7 bases. The CDR3 is 15 residues long. Germline lookup yields CDR1 MNHEY and CDR2 SVGAGI. J gave up 4 bases and V 5 bases, and 8 bases lay outside the gene matches. DNA for the CDR3: TGTGCCAGCAGTCGAACAGGGGTAAGAAATCAGCCCCAGCATTTT. This sequence encodes CASSRTGVRNQPQHF.

This clone was counted only a few times. J is TRBJ2-2 and V is TRBV30; D possibly corresponds to TRBD2 (5 bases). This CDR3 has 15 residues. Germline CDR1 GTSNPN, CDR2 SVGIG (reference sequence). The ends were cut back, 3 bases at V and 0 bases at J, with 11 bases in the middle. The DNA of the CDR3 is TGTGCCTGGAGGATCGACGGGACGAACACCGGGGAGCTGTTTTTT. It translates to CAWRIDGTNTGELFF.

Only one count was recorded for this clone. The chain couples TRBV6-2 or TRBV6-3 to TRBJ1-5, with a possible D match to TRBD1 (5 bases). This CDR3 comprises 17 residues. The germline gives CDR1 MNHEY, CDR2 SVGEGT. Trimming stripped 2 bases from V and 4 bases from J, with 18 bases between. The CDR3 DNA follows: TGTGCCAGCAGTTACCTTTGGGGCCACCAGGAGAATCAGCCCCAGCATTTT. Protein: CASSYLWGHQENQPQHF.

J is TRBJ2-5 and V is TRBV7-2; 11 bases fit TRBD2. Trimming removed 5 bases from V and 4 bases from J; junction bases left unmatched: 9. Germline values: CDR1 SGHTA, CDR2 FQGNSA. The CDR3 covers 16 residues. The CDR3 DNA is TGTGCCAGCAGCCCGTATAGCGGGAGGGCCTCAGAGACCCAGTACTTC. Translation: CASSPYSGRASETQYF.

This clone has only one observation. The chain recombines TRBV3-1 (or the pseudogene TRBV3-2) with TRBJ2-4; TRBD2 aligns across 7 bases. Germline loops: CDR1 LGHDT, CDR2 YNNKEL (reference sequence). The CDR3 sequence is 16 residues long. Trimming removed 3 bases from V and 7 bases from J; junction bases left unmatched: 12. The CDR3 region has the DNA TGTGCCAGCAGCCACGTTTCAAGATGGGGAGGGAACATTCAGTACTTC. Its translation is CASSHVSRWGGNIQYF.

The rearrangement joins TRBV18 to TRBJ2-7; TRBD1 matches 7 bases. Germline CDR1 is KGHSH and CDR2 is LQKENI. This CDR3 contains 17 residues. Trimming cost V 3 bases and J 2 bases; bases outside gene matches: 13. CDR3 DNA: TGTGCCAGCTCACCGAGCAATGTAAGGGACAGAACCTACGAGCAGTACTTC. This gives the protein CASSPSNVRDRTYEQYF. Together with reference TRBV18 and TRBJ2-7, the CDR3 gives the full variable domain: NAGVMQNPRHLVRRRGQEARLRCSPMKGHSHVYWYRQLPEEGLKFMVYLQKENIIDESGMPKERFSAEFPKEGPSILRIQQVVRGDSAAYFCASSPSNVRDRTYEQYFGPGTRLTVT.

The V call is TRBV28, the J call TRBJ1-5; weak D call: TRBD1 (6 bases). V lost 9 bases, J lost 6 bases, and 12 bases lay in between. Germline assignment: CDR1 MDHEN and CDR2 SYDVKM. The CDR3 runs 12 residues. CDR3: CASRGGSQPQHF. The CDR3 DNA sequence: TGTGCCAGTCGAGGGGGTAGTCAGCCCCAGCATTTT.

The chain has TRBV7-2 and TRBJ2-7, with D tentatively TRBD1 (5 bases). V lost 4 bases, J lost 4 bases, and 20 bases lay in between. This CDR3 contains 16 residues. Germline lookup yields CDR1 SGHTA and CDR2 FQGNSA. The CDR3 coding sequence is TGTGCCAGCAGCTCAGCCGTCAGGGCGGTACAATACGAGCAGTACTTC. This encodes CASSSAVRAVQYEQYF.

There are a few counts of this clone. The J gene is TRBJ1-6, the V gene TRBV3-1 (or the pseudogene TRBV3-2); 12 nucleotides agree with TRBD1. Trimming cost V 3 bases and J 12 bases; bases outside gene matches: 6. From germline, CDR1 is LGHDT and CDR2 YNNKEL (reference sequence). The CDR3 loop spans 15 amino acids. The CDR3 here is CASSQGQGARGPLHF. The CDR3 bases are TGTGCCAGCAGCCAGGGACAGGGGGCGCGGGGACCCCTCCACTTT.

V gene TRBV7-3 combines with J gene TRBJ2-7; D is ambiguous. Trimming cost V 3 bases and J 6 bases, with 9 bases left between them. CDR1 SGHTA and CDR2 FQGTGA come from the germline V gene. This CDR3 is built from 12 residues. The CDR3 loop is CASSLSPGEQYF. The CDR3 region has the DNA TGTGCCAGCAGCTTGAGTCCCGGCGAGCAGTACTTC.

In this sample, this clone turned up a few times. The chain has TRBV7-9 and TRBJ2-2; 10 bases match TRBD1. The CDR3 sequence is 14 residues long. V lost 5 bases and J lost 5; bases outside the gene matches: 2. Germline CDR1 and CDR2: SEHNR and FQNEAQ (reference sequence). The CDR3 DNA is TGTGCCAGCAGCCCGGACAGGGGGACCGGGGAGCTGTTTTTT. Translated, it gives CASSPDRGTGELFF.

The chain couples TRBV7-9 to TRBJ2-1; D is ambiguous. V was shortened by 5 bases and J by 8 bases, with 22 bases between the two germline ends. This CDR3 contains 16 residues. Germline V gene lookup returns CDR1 SEHNR and CDR2 FQNEAQ (reference sequence). CDR3 bases: TGTGCCAGCAGCCCTAGGAGCACCCTGGTAGGCGATGAGCAGTTCTTC. This translates into CASSPRSTLVGDEQFF.

The chain has TRBV6-1 and TRBJ2-1; 10 nucleotides match TRBD1. From germline, CDR1 is MNHNS and CDR2 SASEGT. The CDR3 has 18 amino acids. J lost 0 bases, V lost 4 bases, and 9 bases had no gene match. CDR3 coding DNA: TGTGCCAGCAGTGCGGGACAGGGGTTAAGGAACTCCTACAATGAGCAGTTCTTC. This encodes CASSAGQGLRNSYNEQFF.

At least ten counts were recorded for this clone. The chain couples TRBV10-2 to TRBJ2-7; the D gene is possibly TRBD2 (6 bases). The length of the CDR3 is 13 residues. V was shortened by 9 bases and J by 5 bases, with 17 bases between the two germline ends. The germline V gene has CDR1 WSHSY and CDR2 SAAADI. Here the CDR3 reads CASLQAGTNEQYF. The CDR3 DNA is TGCGCCAGTCTCCAAGCGGGTACGAACGAGCAGTACTTC.